The 19 T cell receptor beta chains in this list originate from one sample, sequenced in a study of blood T cell repertoires in COVID-19. The assay was immunoSEQ multiplex PCR, and TCRdb's table has in-frame clones only and misses some. The sample has fewer than 300,000 clones, 86% seen once. The sample consisted of peripheral blood. The source is a man over 45 with COVID-19, enrolled during active disease.

The genes are TRBV28 and TRBJ2-6; 10 bases are shared with TRBD1. Germline V lookup: CDR1 MDHEN, CDR2 SYDVKM. The V segment lost 5 bases and the J segment 0 bases; nucleotides outside the gene matches: 10. The CDR3 sequence is 19 residues long. The CDR3 loop is CASSARGWTGGSGANVLTF. CDR3 coding DNA: TGTGCCAGCAGTGCTAGGGGATGGACAGGGGGCTCTGGGGCCAACGTCCTGACTTTC.

The chain uses TRBV19 and TRBJ1-1; D gene unclear. This CDR3 spans 12 amino acids. Germline V gives CDR1 LNHDA, CDR2 SQIVND (reference sequence). The germline V and J ends were trimmed by 11 bases and 0 bases, with 10 bases remaining between them. CDR3 sequence reads: CALPRVNTEAFF. The CDR3 bases are TGTGCCTTACCTCGGGTGAACACTGAAGCTTTCTTT.

The chain has TRBV29-1 and TRBJ2-7; 7 bases agree with TRBD2. Germline lookup yields CDR1 SQVTM and CDR2 ANQGSEA. This CDR3 contains 13 residues. The V gene end was trimmed by 6 bases and the J gene end by 5 bases; junction bases not matched to a gene: 10. CDR3 sequence (DNA): TGCAGCGTCTTAACGGGGGGTATCAACGAGCAGTACTTC. Amino acid sequence: CSVLTGGINEQYF.

V and J are TRBV5-1 and TRBJ2-1; D perhaps matches TRBD1 (5 bases). The CDR3 has 15 residues. V was cut by 2 bases and J by 7 bases, with 16 bases left in between. CDR1 is SGHRS, CDR2 YFSETQ, per germline. The CDR3 loop is CASSFGEGDLNEQFF. CDR3 in DNA: TGCGCCAGCAGCTTTGGGGAAGGGGATCTGAATGAGCAGTTCTTC.

J is TRBJ2-5 and V is TRBV6-6; the match to TRBD2 covers 9 bases. Germline V gene lookup returns CDR1 MNHNY and CDR2 SVGAGI (reference sequence). The CDR3 consists of 15 residues. After removal of 6 bases from V and 5 bases from J, the junction contained 10 bases not matched to a gene. The CDR3 DNA follows: TGTGCCAGCAGCTTCTCTAGCGGGGTGGGCGAGACCCAGTACTTC. This gives the protein CASSFSSGVGETQYF.

This rearrangement joins TRBV6-5 to TRBJ2-3, with 8 nucleotides matching TRBD2. Germline lookup yields CDR1 MNHEY and CDR2 SVGAGI. This CDR3 contains 15 residues. The V segment lost 3 bases and the J segment 2 bases; nucleotides outside the gene matches: 4. CDR3 protein: CASSYIGRATDTQYF. The CDR3 DNA follows: TGTGCCAGCAGTTATATCGGGAGGGCCACAGATACGCAGTATTTT.

The chain couples TRBV19 to TRBJ2-1; 8 bases match TRBD2. Per germline, CDR1 LNHDA and CDR2 SQIVND (reference sequence). The V and J ends lost 8 bases and 6 bases, in that order; junction bases with no gene match: 12. The CDR3 runs to 15 residues. The DNA of the CDR3 is TGTGCCAGTTCCCGGGGTAGCGGGATTGGCAATGAGCAGTTCTTC. Translation gives CASSRGSGIGNEQFF.

The CDR3 nucleotides read TGTGCCAGTCACCGGGACAGGATTTTCACAGATACGCAGTATTTT. Translated, it gives CASHRDRIFTDTQYF. V is TRBV2 and J is TRBJ2-3; 8 bases map to TRBD1. Germline V gives CDR1 SNHLY, CDR2 FYNNEI. Losses at the gene ends were 9 bases for V and 2 bases for J; bases not matched to a gene: 10. The CDR3 sequence is 15 residues long.

This chain uses TRBV2 with TRBJ1-5, with a possible D match to TRBD1 (6 bases). V gave up 6 bases and J gave up 7 bases, with 19 bases separating them. The CDR3 loop spans 15 amino acids. Germline V gives CDR1 SNHLY, CDR2 FYNNEI. The DNA for the CDR3 is TGTGCCAGCAGGGTACCGGGACATCCCTTGCAGCCCCAGCATTTT. Translating it yields CASRVPGHPLQPQHF. Filled out from reference TRBV2 and TRBJ1-5, the complete variable domain reads EPEVTQTPSHQVTQMGQEVILRCVPISNHLYFYWYRQILGQKVEFLVSFYNNEISEKSEIFDDQFSVERPDGSNFTLKIRSTKLEDSAMYFCASRVPGHPLQPQHFGDGTRLSIL.

This sequence joins TRBV19 and TRBJ2-2; 13 nucleotides align to TRBD2. This CDR3 contains 19 residues. V dropped 4 bases and J dropped 4; count of bases not matched to a gene: 12. In germline, CDR1 is LNHDA, CDR2 SQIVND (reference sequence). CDR3 nucleotides: TGTGCCAGTAGTACGTGGGGAGGACTAGCGGGAGCTCGCACCGGGGAGCTGTTTTTT. Translated: CASSTWGGLAGARTGELFF. The variable domain in full, completed from reference TRBV19 and TRBJ2-2, reads DGGITQSPKYLFRKEGQNVTLSCEQNLNHDAMYWYRQDPGQGLRLIYYSQIVNDFQKGDIAEGYSVSREKKESFPLTVTSAQKNPTAFYLCASSTWGGLAGARTGELFFGEGSRLTVL.

V is TRBV18 and J is TRBJ2-2; 9 bases agree with TRBD1. V shed 3 bases and J 6 bases; nucleotides not matched to a gene: 8. This CDR3 contains 16 residues. Per the germline V gene, CDR1 is KGHSH and CDR2 is LQKENI. The CDR3, as DNA: TGTGCCAGCTCACCCGGGACAGGGAATAGTGCCGGGGAGCTGTTTTTT. This sequence encodes CASSPGTGNSAGELFF.

The V call is TRBV11-2, the J call TRBJ2-2, with 7 positions matching TRBD1. Trimming cost V 2 bases and J 1 base; bases outside gene matches: 4. The CDR3 runs 16 residues. Per germline, CDR1 SGHAT and CDR2 FQNNGV. DNA for the CDR3: TGTGCCAGCAGCTTAATGGGACAGCAGAACACCGGGGAGCTGTTTTTT. The encoded protein is CASSLMGQQNTGELFF.

The rearrangement joins TRBV28 to TRBJ2-5; D may be TRBD1 (6 bases). Per the germline V gene, CDR1 is MDHEN and CDR2 is SYDVKM. The CDR3 consists of 18 residues. V gave up 1 base and J gave up 2 bases, with 20 bases separating them. In nucleotides, the CDR3 is TGTGCCAGCAGTTTATTGGGAAGGGGACACGCCTTACAAGAGACCCAGTACTTC. Translating it yields CASSLLGRGHALQETQYF. Based on the CDR3 plus reference TRBV28 and TRBJ2-5, the full variable domain is DVKVTQSSRYLVKRTGEKVFLECVQDMDHENMFWYRQDPGLGLRLIYFSYDVKMKEKGDIPEGYSVSREKKERFSLILESASTNQTSMYLCASSLLGRGHALQETQYFGPGTRLLVL.

The chain carries TRBV5-1 and TRBJ2-7; the D gene is possibly TRBD2 (6 bases). The CDR3 extends over 12 amino acids. The germline V and J ends were trimmed by 0 bases and 6 bases, with 7 bases remaining between them. CDR1 and CDR2 (germline): SGHRS, YFSETQ. In nucleotides, the CDR3 is TGCGCCAGCAGCTTGGCCGGGGGCGAGCAGTACTTC. It yields the protein CASSLAGGEQYF.

A single count supports this clone. The chain uses TRBV2 and TRBJ1-5; weak D call: TRBD1 (5 bases). Germline CDR1 SNHLY, CDR2 FYNNEI. This CDR3 region has 15 residues. The V gene lost 3 bases and the J gene lost 7 bases, with 16 bases spanning the gap. CDR3 sequence: CASSEGGQKGQPQHF. CDR3 nucleotides: TGTGCCAGCAGTGAGGGTGGACAAAAGGGACAGCCCCAGCATTTT.

Written as DNA, the CDR3 is TGTGCCAGCACGTGGACAGCCTCACCCCTCCACTTT. Translated: CASTWTASPLHF. V usage is TRBV2 and J usage is TRBJ1-6; a possible D gene is TRBD1 (6 bases). This CDR3 is 12 amino acids long. CDR1 is SNHLY and CDR2 is FYNNEI in the germline V gene. The V end was cut by 7 bases, the J end by 10 bases, with 11 bases between. Variable domain in full (rest from reference TRBV2 and TRBJ1-6): EPEVTQTPSHQVTQMGQEVILRCVPISNHLYFYWYRQILGQKVEFLVSFYNNEISEKSEIFDDQFSVERPDGSNFTLKIRSTKLEDSAMYFCASTWTASPLHFGNGTRLTVT.

The chain carries TRBV6-5 and TRBJ2-7, with D possibly being TRBD2 (6 bases). CDR3 length: 15 amino acids. Germline CDR1 is MNHEY and CDR2 is SVGAGI. The V end lost 6 bases, the J end lost 1 base, and 16 bases lay between the germline ends. CDR3 protein: CASRAGGGGSYEQYF. CDR3 nucleotides: TGTGCCAGCAGGGCCGGGGGAGGCGGGTCCTACGAGCAGTACTTC.

This clone has only a few counts. CDR3 sequence: CASSPWGLAGGPGTETQYF. The CDR3 nucleotides are TGTGCCAGCAGTCCTTGGGGACTAGCGGGGGGGCCAGGAACAGAGACCCAGTACTTC. The J gene is TRBJ2-5, the V gene TRBV6-6; 16 nucleotides align to TRBD2. The junction had 13 bases not matched to a gene; V was cut back by 5 bases and J by 4 bases. The CDR3 totals 19 residues. The germline V gene has CDR1 MNHNY and CDR2 SVGAGI (reference sequence).

J is TRBJ2-1 and V is TRBV2, with 8 bases identical to TRBD1. The CDR3 runs 15 residues. The germline gives CDR1 SNHLY, CDR2 FYNNEI. J gave up 1 base and V 6 bases, and 5 bases lay outside the gene matches. The CDR3 sequence: CASSSGQGSYNEQFF. CDR3 in DNA: TGTGCCAGCAGCTCAGGACAGGGATCCTACAATGAGCAGTTCTTC.